These T cell receptor beta chains were read from a single sample in a study of shared clonotypes between healthy human individuals. Produced via immunoSEQ multiplex PCR; TCRdb's table is partial and in-frame only. The sample has about 2.1 million clones; just over 90% are singletons. Sequenced input: naive CD8+ T cells from PBMCs. Receptor source: a man aged 18 to 29 in good health. Some clones in this sample may be carry-over from other donors' samples. Both conserved end residues are part of each CDR3. The D gene is left open where the match is weak. Clone sizes are given selectively: once, few, many, or a class where the clone is expanded.

j_gene	d_gene	abundance	v_gene	CDR3nt	CDR3aa
TRBJ2-1	-	-	TRBV7-3	TGTGCCAGCAGCCCCCTAAGCCGAAACAATGAGCAGTTCTTC	CASSPLSRNNEQFF
TRBJ2-7	TRBD2	once	TRBV30	TGTGCCTGGAGTGTACCCCGGGACTACCTCTCGGGGGAGCAGTACTTC	CAWSVPRDYLSGEQYF
TRBJ2-7	-	-	TRBV12-2	TGTGCAAGTCGAACTGGACTAGCGGCTTCCTACGAGCAGTACTTC	CASRTGLAASYEQYF
TRBJ1-1	-	few	TRBV2	TGTGCCAGCAGCCTTCCAGAGGGGAACACTGAAGCTTTCTTT	CASSLPEGNTEAFF
TRBJ1-1	-	-	TRBV9	TGTGCCAGCAGCGCCTTTGGGCGAACTGAAGCTTTCTTT	CASSAFGRTEAFF
TRBJ1-1	-	once	TRBV27	TGTGCCAGCAGTGCCCACGGGGGCGCAGGGACTGAAGCTTTCTTT	CASSAHGGAGTEAFF
TRBJ2-1	-	-	TRBV14	TGTGCCAGCAGCCAAGATCTATTTGAAAGCGGAGTTCGCTCGTTGTACAATGAGCAGTTCTTC	CASSQDLFESGVRSLYNEQFF
TRBJ1-5	TRBD1	-	TRBV27	TGTGCCAGCAGTTTATCGGGACAGGGGGGCAATCAGCCCCAGCATTTT	CASSLSGQGGNQPQHF
TRBJ2-7	TRBD2	-	TRBV4-1	TGCGCCAGCAGCCAAGAGGTGGCATCGCGAGAAGGGACTAAGCAGTACTTC	CASSQEVASREGTKQYF
TRBJ2-4	TRBD2	-	TRBV13	TGTGCCAGCAGCCCCGCGGAGCGGGGGAAAAACATTCAGTACTTC	CASSPAERGKNIQYF
TRBJ2-3	TRBD1	-	TRBV7-2	TGTGCCAGCAGCTTAGCGGGACAGGGCACAGATACGCAGTATTTT	CASSLAGQGTDTQYF
TRBJ2-7	-	-	TRBV25-1	TGTGCCAGCAGTGAATATATCGGCGGTTTCGGGCAGGCCTACGAGCAGTACTTC	CASSEYIGGFGQAYEQYF
TRBJ1-5	-	-	TRBV4-1	TGCGCCAGCAGCCAAGCCCTGGGACATATCAATCAGCCCCAGCATTTT	CASSQALGHINQPQHF
TRBJ2-2	-	-	TRBV28	TGTGCCAGCAGTGTTGGATCCGGGGAGCTGTTTTTT	CASSVGSGELFF
TRBJ1-2	TRBD1	once	TRBV6-5	TGTGCCAGCAGTTACACAGGACAGGGGAATGGCTACACCTTC	CASSYTGQGNGYTF
TRBJ2-3	-	-	TRBV27	TGTGCCAGCAGTTTAACAGGGCCAGATACGCAGTATTTT	CASSLTGPDTQYF
TRBJ2-1	-	-	TRBV28	TGTGCCAGCAAGGAGACAGTCTACAATGAGCAGTTCTTC	CASKETVYNEQFF
TRBJ2-1	TRBD1	-	TRBV29-1	TGCAGCGCCCCCGGGACAGGGGTTGGCAATGAGCAGTTCTTC	CSAPGTGVGNEQFF
TRBJ2-7	-	-	TRBV27	TGTGCCAGCAGTCTTGCTCCGGACGGGGCTCGGGAGCAGTACTTC	CASSLAPDGAREQYF
TRBJ1-5	-	-	TRBV4-1	TGCGCCAGCAGCCTGGGGGTCGCAGGAAGGGGAAGCAATCAGCCCCAGCATTTT	CASSLGVAGRGSNQPQHF
TRBJ2-7	TRBD2	-	TRBV9	TGTGCCAGCAGCGTGGGGACTAGCTGGGACGAGCAGTACTTC	CASSVGTSWDEQYF
TRBJ2-1	-	-	TRBV7-9	TGTGCCAGCAGCCATTCGACGGGGAGCTCCTACAATGAGCAGTTCTTC	CASSHSTGSSYNEQFF
TRBJ2-7	-	-	TRBV7-2	TGTGCCAGCAGCTTAAGGGCGGTTTCGGGCTACGAGCAGTACTTC	CASSLRAVSGYEQYF
TRBJ2-1	TRBD2	-	TRBV18	TGTGCCAGCTCACAACCGGGGGGTCTCCTGGATGAGCAGTTCTTC	CASSQPGGLLDEQFF
TRBJ2-1	-	-	TRBV29-1	TGCAGCGCTCTGGACCCGCAATCATGGGCGCAGTTCTTC	CSALDPQSWAQFF
TRBJ2-2	TRBD2	-	TRBV19	TGTGCCAGTAGTACCTGGACTAGCGGGACGAACACCGGGGAGCTGTTTTTT	CASSTWTSGTNTGELFF
TRBJ2-1	-	-	TRBV19	TGTGCCAGTAGTATCGATGCTAGCGCATACAATGAGCAGTTCTTC	CASSIDASAYNEQFF
TRBJ2-2	-	-	TRBV15	TGTGCCACCAGCAGAGATCTGGGGGATACCGGGGAGCTGTTTTTT	CATSRDLGDTGELFF
TRBJ2-7	TRBD2	-	TRBV7-9	TGTGCCAGCAGACCCGGACTAGCGGGGTCCTACGAGCAGTACTTC	CASRPGLAGSYEQYF
TRBJ1-3	-	-	TRBV30	TGTGCCTGGAGTGGGGGTAATGGAAACACCATATATTTT	CAWSGGNGNTIYF
TRBJ2-7	-	-	TRBV21-1	TGTGCCAGCAGCAAAGGTTCCGAGACAGGGTCAGGCGAGCAGTACTTC	CASSKGSETGSGEQYF
TRBJ2-1	-	once	TRBV5-1	TGCGCCAGCAGCTTGGCCATTGCCAGCTCCTACAATGAGCAGTTCTTC	CASSLAIASSYNEQFF
TRBJ1-5	TRBD1	-	TRBV6-5	TGTGCCAGCAGTCCCAGGGGGGGATCCGATCAGCCCCAGCATTTT	CASSPRGGSDQPQHF
TRBJ2-6	-	-	TRBV10-3	TGTGCCATCAGTGCCGTCGGGGCCCCCTCTGGGGCCAACGTCCTGACTTTC	CAISAVGAPSGANVLTF
TRBJ2-3	-	-	TRBV7-9	TGTGCCAGCGTGGGTGGTGGCACCCGCGGCGATACGCAGTATTTT	CASVGGGTRGDTQYF